A single sample gave rise to the 13 T cell receptor beta chains below, sequenced in a study of T cell responses to AZD1222 COVID-19 vaccine. Assay: immunoSEQ multiplex PCR; the TCRdb copy retains only in-frame clones and omits some. The sample has around 120,000 clones, roughly 90% seen once. The sample in question was peripheral blood, obtained on day 0 of AZD1222 vaccination. The receptors were sampled from an adult in good health.

The V gene is TRBV4-1, the J gene TRBJ1-3; D is unresolved. The CDR3 runs 15 residues. The germline CDR1 and CDR2 sequences are MGHRA and YSYEKL. V was shortened by 1 base and J by 1 base, with 8 bases between the two germline ends. CDR3 loop: CASSQASDSGNTIYF. In DNA form, the CDR3 reads TGCGCCAGCAGCCAAGCTTCGGATTCTGGAAACACCATATATTTT.

The gene calls are TRBV5-4 and TRBJ2-7; D ambiguous. The germline V gene encodes CDR1 SGHNT and CDR2 YYREEE (reference sequence). V was cut by 2 bases and J by 0 bases, with 3 bases left in between. The length of the CDR3 is 12 residues. The CDR3 nucleotides are TGTGCCAGCAGCTTAAACTCCTACGAGCAGTACTTC. This codes for CASSLNSYEQYF.

This rearrangement joins TRBV7-3 to TRBJ2-2; perhaps TRBD1 as D (6 bases). The ends were cut back, 5 bases at V and 3 bases at J, with 16 bases in the middle. Germline V gives CDR1 SGHTA, CDR2 FQGTGA. The length of the CDR3 is 16 residues. The CDR3: CASSASGTTYTGELFF. The CDR3 region has the DNA TGTGCCAGCAGCGCGTCCGGGACAACTTACACCGGGGAGCTGTTTTTT.

The gene calls are TRBV7-9 and TRBJ1-5, with D perhaps matching TRBD1 (5 bases). The CDR3 totals 16 residues. V lost 2 bases and J 2 bases, leaving 13 bases between the germline ends. The V gene's germline CDR1 is SEHNR and CDR2 FQNEAQ (reference sequence). The CDR3 sequence is CASSLYSGHGNQPQHF. In DNA form, the CDR3 reads TGTGCCAGCAGCTTATATTCGGGGCATGGCAATCAGCCCCAGCATTTT.

The V gene is TRBV27, the J gene TRBJ2-7; D not certain. Trimming shortened V by 3 bases and J by 6 bases, and 9 bases separated the two germline ends. CDR1 is MNHEY and CDR2 is SMNVEV in the germline V gene (reference sequence). The CDR3 spans 12 residues. The CDR3 nucleotides read TGTGCCAGCAGTTTCCCCGGTGCCGAGCAGTACTTC. Its translation: CASSFPGAEQYF.

The chain uses TRBV14 and TRBJ2-7; D unclear. The germline V and J ends were trimmed by 0 bases and 9 bases, with 6 bases remaining between them. The V gene's germline CDR1 is SGHDN and CDR2 FVKESK. This CDR3 has 11 residues. CDR3 bases: TGTGCCAGCAGCCAAGACGGATGGCAGTACTTC. Amino acids: CASSQDGWQYF.

The chain combines TRBV2 with TRBJ1-3, with D hard to call. Germline lookup yields CDR1 SNHLY and CDR2 FYNNEI. Trimming removed 6 bases at V and 4 bases at J, with 7 bases between. The CDR3 runs 12 residues. DNA for the CDR3: TGTGCCAGCAGGGATAGGGGAAACACCATATATTTT. Its protein product is CASRDRGNTIYF.

Note on this clone: Other DNA sequences in the same sample also yield this CDR3. The V gene is TRBV6-5, the J gene TRBJ1-1; unclear D gene. CDR3 length: 13 residues. Per the germline V gene, CDR1 is MNHEY and CDR2 is SVGAGI. V was trimmed by 2 bases and J by 1 base, leaving 5 bases between them. DNA for the CDR3: TGTGCCAGCAGTTACCCAGGGAACACTGAAGCTTTCTTT. This gives the protein CASSYPGNTEAFF.

This chain joins TRBV5-1 and TRBJ1-1; D not certain. V was clipped by 0 bases and J by 3 bases, with 12 bases between them. Looked up from germline, CDR1 is SGHRS and CDR2 is YFSETQ. This CDR3 has 15 amino acids. CDR3 amino acids: CASSLGGLWDTEAFF. The DNA for the CDR3 is TGCGCCAGCAGCTTGGGAGGACTCTGGGACACTGAAGCTTTCTTT.

J is TRBJ2-3 and V is TRBV7-2; 9 positions match TRBD2. The junction had 5 bases not matched to a gene; V was cut back by 1 base and J by 0 bases. The germline V gene encodes CDR1 SGHTA and CDR2 FQGNSA. This CDR3 has 17 amino acids. The CDR3 DNA follows: TGTGCCAGCAGCTTAGAAATTCTAGCGGGGAGCACAGATACGCAGTATTTT. Translation gives CASSLEILAGSTDTQYF.

The V call is TRBV6-5, the J call TRBJ1-1, with 7 bases fitting TRBD1. Germline V gene sequence: CDR1 MNHEY, CDR2 SVGAGI. The CDR3 has 13 residues. V gave up 6 bases and J gave up 5 bases; unmatched junction bases: 6. This CDR3 is CASRGGGRTEAFF. The CDR3, as DNA: TGTGCCAGCAGGGGAGGGGGCAGAACTGAAGCTTTCTTT.

V is TRBV5-4 and J is TRBJ2-6; no firm D call. Germline V gene sequence: CDR1 SGHNT, CDR2 YYREEE (reference sequence). V was pared by 1 base and J by 0 bases, with 2 bases between. The CDR3 length is 14 residues. Here the CDR3 reads CASSLYSGANVLTF. For the CDR3, the DNA is TGTGCCAGCAGCTTGTACTCTGGGGCCAACGTCCTGACTTTC.

The gene calls are TRBV19 and TRBJ2-7; D gene unclear. Germline V gene data show CDR1 as LNHDA and CDR2 as SQIVND (reference sequence). V lost 5 bases, J lost 1 base, and 9 bases lay in between. This CDR3 is 13 amino acids long. CDR3 residues: CASSRRMSYEQYF. The CDR3 DNA reads as TGTGCCAGTAGTCGTCGGATGTCCTACGAGCAGTACTTC.